The rows below give T cell receptor beta chains drawn from one sample of a study of CD8 T cells in Susac syndrome. TCRdb re-derived calls from the immunoSEQ multiplex PCR reads in MiXCR, one entry per CDR3 protein. The sample has more than 110,000 distinct CDR3 sequences; around 94% are singletons. The material sequenced was CD8+ T cells from PBMCs. These receptors came from a human donor in good health. CDR3s include the opening cysteine and the closing phenylalanine or tryptophan. D genes are given only for firm matches. Not all rows give a size; the values are once, few, many and, for expanded clones, a class.

V: TRBV3-1
size: .
J: TRBJ2-1
D: .
DNA: TGTGCCAGCAGCCAAGTGGGCGATGAGCAGTTCTTC
CDR3: CASSQVGDEQFF

V: TRBV3-1
size: .
J: TRBJ2-3
D: TRBD2
DNA: TGTGCCAGCAGCCATCCAACGGGAGGGCTCACAGATACGCAGTATTTT
CDR3: CASSHPTGGLTDTQYF

V: TRBV24-1
size: .
J: TRBJ2-7
D: TRBD2
DNA: TGTGCCACCTCCGGGACTAGCGAGGCCAACGAGCAGTACTTC
CDR3: CATSGTSEANEQYF

V: TRBV15
size: .
J: TRBJ2-5
D: TRBD1
DNA: TGTGCCACCAGCAGAGAAAGGGGGCCCTCACAAGAGACCCAGTACTTC
CDR3: CATSRERGPSQETQYF

V: TRBV12-3/TRBV12-4
size: .
J: TRBJ2-7
D: .
DNA: TGTGCCAGCAGTCTCTATCTTCAAAGGGAGCAGTACTTC
CDR3: CASSLYLQREQYF

V: TRBV7-2
size: .
J: TRBJ2-7
D: .
DNA: TGTGCCAGCAGTGTGTGGGGGACCTACGAGCAGTACTTC
CDR3: CASSVWGTYEQYF

V: TRBV7-9
size: .
J: TRBJ2-5
D: TRBD2
DNA: TGTGCCAGCAGATTCGGACTAGCGGGAGAGACCCAGTACTTC
CDR3: CASRFGLAGETQYF

V: TRBV20-1
size: once
J: TRBJ2-1
D: TRBD2
DNA: TGCAGTGCCCTGACTAGCGGACTTAAGAATGAGCAGTTCTTC
CDR3: CSALTSGLKNEQFF

V: TRBV7-9
size: .
J: TRBJ1-2
D: .
DNA: TGTGCCAGCAGCCCTCCCCCTGGAGGCGGCGGCTACACCTTC
CDR3: CASSPPPGGGGYTF

V: TRBV15
size: .
J: TRBJ2-1
D: .
DNA: TGTGCCACCAGCAGAACCCCGGAAGGACCGGCCTTCAATGAGCAGTTCTTC
CDR3: CATSRTPEGPAFNEQFF

V: TRBV18
size: .
J: TRBJ2-7
D: .
DNA: TGTGCCAGCTCACCACCAGGGGAGCAGTACTTC
CDR3: CASSPPGEQYF

V: TRBV19
size: once
J: TRBJ1-1
D: .
DNA: TGTGCCAGTAGTATAGATTGGACTGAAGCTTTCTTT
CDR3: CASSIDWTEAFF

V: TRBV9
size: .
J: TRBJ1-2
D: TRBD1
DNA: TGTGCCAGCAGCGTCGGGGACAGAGATGGCTACACCTTC
CDR3: CASSVGDRDGYTF

V: TRBV5-1
size: .
J: TRBJ2-7
D: .
DNA: TGCGCCAGCAGCTTGAGGGGAACATACTACGAGCAGTACTTC
CDR3: CASSLRGTYYEQYF

V: TRBV27
size: .
J: TRBJ2-7
D: TRBD2
DNA: TGTGCCAGCAGTCGCGGGACTAGCATCGGCGAGCAGTACTTC
CDR3: CASSRGTSIGEQYF

V: TRBV19
size: .
J: TRBJ1-5
D: .
DNA: TGTGCCAGTTGCCCAGGGAGCAATCAGCCCCAGCATTTT
CDR3: CASCPGSNQPQHF

V: TRBV7-8
size: .
J: TRBJ2-5
D: .
DNA: TGTGCCAGCAGCTTAGCAGGGGCGCAAGAGACCCAGTACTTC
CDR3: CASSLAGAQETQYF

V: TRBV29-1
size: .
J: TRBJ2-7
D: TRBD2
DNA: TGCAGCGTGCAGGCGGGAGTTCGCGAGCAGTACTTC
CDR3: CSVQAGVREQYF

V: TRBV15
size: .
J: TRBJ2-3
D: .
DNA: TGTGCCACCAGCAGACTAACAGAAAACACAGATACGCAGTATTTT
CDR3: CATSRLTENTDTQYF

V: TRBV20-1
size: .
J: TRBJ2-3
D: TRBD2
DNA: TGCAGTGCTAGAGGTACGGGACTAGCCAGTGGTGATACGCAGTATTTT
CDR3: CSARGTGLASGDTQYF

V: TRBV27
size: .
J: TRBJ2-7
D: .
DNA: TGTGCCAGCAGTTTTGGCCGCTCCTACGAGCAGTACTTC
CDR3: CASSFGRSYEQYF

V: TRBV7-8
size: .
J: TRBJ2-7
D: .
DNA: TGTGCCAGCGGCATTAGCGAGATCTCCTACGAGCAGTACTTC
CDR3: CASGISEISYEQYF

V: TRBV19
size: .
J: TRBJ2-5
D: TRBD2
DNA: TGTGCCAGTATGGCTAGCGGCCCTTTCCCAGAGACCCAGTACTTC
CDR3: CASMASGPFPETQYF

V: TRBV7-9
size: .
J: TRBJ2-4
D: .
DNA: TGTGCCAGCAGCTTGCGGACATATCAAAGGAACTTC
CDR3: CASSLRTYQRNF

V: TRBV4-2
size: .
J: TRBJ2-2
D: TRBD1
DNA: TGTGCCAGCAGCCAAGATCAGGACAGGCTGAACACCGGGGAGCTGTTTTTT
CDR3: CASSQDQDRLNTGELFF

V: TRBV12-3/TRBV12-4
size: .
J: TRBJ1-4
D: .
DNA: TGTGCCAGCAGTTTAATGGGGCGAAAACTGTTTTTT
CDR3: CASSLMGRKLFF